A selection of T cell receptor beta chains follows, all from one sample in a study of control samples from healthy donors and cancer patients. The protocol was immunoSEQ multiplex PCR, while the TCRdb copy is restricted to in-frame clones and leaves out a portion. The top ten clones hold around 10% of a sample with roughly 81,000 clones, around 80% of them seen once. What was sequenced was PBMCs. These receptors were collected from a man in his sixties with head and neck cancer. Both conserved end residues are part of each CDR3. A D gene is named only where the DNA matches it firmly. Size tells how often a clone was seen (once, few, many) or the class of an expanded clone, and some rows leave it out.

d_gene	v_gene	len	j_gene	abundance	CDR3aa	CDR3nt
.	TRBV7-9	12	TRBJ2-1	.	CASSLITNEQFF	TGTGCCAGCAGCTTGATAACCAATGAGCAGTTCTTC
TRBD1	TRBV18	16	TRBJ1-3	.	CASSAGTVDTGNTIYF	TGTGCCAGCTCCGCCGGGACAGTCGACACTGGAAACACCATATATTTT
TRBD2	TRBV6-6	16	TRBJ2-7	.	CASSHGLAGGSYEQYF	TGTGCCAGCAGCCACGGACTAGCGGGGGGCTCCTACGAGCAGTACTTC
.	TRBV6-5	13	TRBJ1-1	.	CASSYEVRTEAFF	TGTGCCAGCAGTTACGAGGTCCGCACTGAAGCTTTCTTT
.	TRBV7-8	14	TRBJ2-7	few	CASSSGLTNGEQYF	TGTGCCAGCAGCTCGGGACTGACTAATGGCGAGCAGTACTTC
.	TRBV6-5	13	TRBJ2-7	.	CASSYSIFEEQYF	TGTGCCAGCAGTTACTCGATTTTTGAGGAGCAGTACTTC
.	TRBV30	14	TRBJ1-2	.	CAWNRVRGNYGYTF	TGTGCCTGGAATCGGGTTAGGGGAAACTATGGCTACACCTTC
.	TRBV4-1	17	TRBJ1-3	.	CASSQGRALNSGNTIYF	TGCGCCAGCAGCCAGGGGCGGGCACTCAACTCTGGAAACACCATATATTTT
TRBD1	TRBV10-3	14	TRBJ2-3	.	CAISQGAFIDTQYF	TGTGCCATCAGCCAGGGGGCATTCATAGATACGCAGTATTTT
TRBD1	TRBV5-1	14	TRBJ1-1	.	CASSLRQGGTEAFF	TGCGCCAGCAGCCTTCGACAGGGGGGCACTGAAGCTTTCTTT
TRBD2	TRBV5-1	17	TRBJ2-3	few	CASSLGLAGDRADTQYF	TGCGCCAGCAGCTTGGGTCTAGCGGGAGATAGGGCAGATACGCAGTATTTT
TRBD2	TRBV5-4	17	TRBJ2-2	.	CASSLGTSGRLDGELFF	TGTGCCAGCAGCTTGGGGACTAGCGGGAGACTGGACGGGGAGCTGTTTTTT
TRBD1	TRBV11-3	15	TRBJ2-1	.	CASSPRTGSYNEQFF	TGTGCCAGCAGCCCCCGGACAGGCTCTTACAATGAGCAGTTCTTC
TRBD2	TRBV4-1	17	TRBJ2-4	once	CASSQGGGRSAKNIQYF	TGCGCCAGCAGCCAAGGCGGCGGGAGGTCCGCCAAAAACATTCAGTACTTC
.	TRBV19	15	TRBJ2-1	few	CASSYSSGLYNEQFF	TGTGCCAGTAGTTACTCAAGCGGACTATACAATGAGCAGTTCTTC
.	TRBV6-5	14	TRBJ1-1	.	CASIYSAPNTEAFF	TGTGCCAGCATCTACAGTGCCCCGAACACTGAAGCTTTCTTT
.	TRBV7-6	15	TRBJ1-5	few	CASSLGGNSNQPQHF	TGTGCCAGCAGCTTAGGGGGGAACAGCAATCAGCCCCAGCATTTT
.	TRBV6-2/TRBV6-3	13	TRBJ1-2	few	CASSYLTEGGYTF	TGTGCCAGCAGTTACTTAACAGAGGGGGGCTACACCTTC
.	TRBV12-3/TRBV12-4	13	TRBJ1-6	.	CASSFGYNSPLHF	TGTGCCAGCAGTTTTGGGTATAATTCACCCCTCCACTTT
.	TRBV2	16	TRBJ2-1	.	CASSERARPPNNEQFF	TGTGCCAGCAGTGAAAGGGCGCGTCCCCCGAACAATGAGCAGTTCTTC
TRBD2	TRBV5-4	13	TRBJ2-4	.	CASASRGENIQYF	TGTGCCAGCGCATCCCGGGGGGAAAACATTCAGTACTTC
TRBD2	TRBV18	14	TRBJ2-7	.	CASSLSGRDYEQYF	TGTGCCAGCTCCCTTAGCGGGAGAGACTACGAGCAGTACTTC
TRBD1	TRBV18	15	TRBJ2-2	.	CASSPTGDSTGELFF	TGTGCCAGCTCACCGACAGGGGATAGCACCGGGGAGCTGTTTTTT
.	TRBV5-1	16	TRBJ2-5	.	CASSLPPGPYQETQYF	TGCGCCAGCAGCTTGCCCCCGGGACCGTACCAAGAGACCCAGTACTTC
.	TRBV4-2	15	TRBJ2-1	once	CASSQDVEAYNEQFF	TGTGCCAGCAGCCAAGATGTCGAGGCTTACAATGAGCAGTTCTTC
TRBD1	TRBV27	16	TRBJ2-2	.	CASSFGQGKYTGELFF	TGTGCCAGCAGTTTCGGACAGGGCAAGTACACCGGGGAGCTGTTTTTT
.	TRBV12-5	17	TRBJ2-2	.	CASGLVRTGGGTGELFF	TGTGCTAGTGGTTTGGTACGAACAGGGGGGGGCACCGGGGAGCTGTTTTTT
.	TRBV19	14	TRBJ1-4	.	CASSRVIHNEKLFF	TGTGCCAGTTCCCGCGTGATTCATAATGAAAAACTGTTTTTT
.	TRBV5-6	15	TRBJ1-2	once	CASSLGRVWIYGYTF	TGTGCCAGCAGCTTGGGTAGGGTTTGGATCTATGGCTACACCTTC
.	TRBV6-5	13	TRBJ1-2	.	CASGSNRLYGYTF	TGTGCCAGCGGGTCCAATCGCCTCTATGGCTACACCTTC
.	TRBV4-1	17	TRBJ1-4	.	CASSQDLDTTTNEKLFF	TGCGCCAGCAGCCAAGATCTTGACACTACAACTAATGAAAAACTGTTTTTT
.	TRBV10-2	12	TRBJ1-5	once	CASSEGAPPQHF	TGCGCCAGCAGTGAGGGGGCCCCGCCCCAGCATTTT
TRBD2	TRBV18	17	TRBJ2-3	.	CASSSTILAGRTDTQYF	TGTGCCAGCTCAAGTACCATTCTAGCGGGAAGAACAGATACGCAGTATTTT
TRBD1	TRBV19	19	TRBJ1-5	.	CASSPSQDRGDFSGQPQHF	TGTGCCAGTAGTCCATCACAGGACAGGGGGGATTTCTCGGGTCAGCCCCAGCATTTT
.	TRBV2	11	TRBJ2-7	.	CASSYSYEQYF	TGTGCCAGCAGTTACTCCTACGAGCAGTACTTC
.	TRBV6-2/TRBV6-3	12	TRBJ1-2	.	CASSLARHGYTF	TGTGCCAGCAGTCTCGCCCGACACGGCTACACCTTC
TRBD2	TRBV28	15	TRBJ2-7	.	CASSHDLADTYEQYF	TGTGCCAGCAGTCACGATCTAGCGGACACCTACGAGCAGTACTTC
.	TRBV30	17	TRBJ2-2	.	CAWRGGGAMANTGELFF	TGTGCCTGGAGGGGAGGTGGTGCCATGGCCAACACCGGGGAGCTGTTTTTT
.	TRBV10-3	16	TRBJ2-2	.	CAISDKRLGPTGELFF	TGTGCCATCAGTGATAAAAGGTTGGGTCCCACCGGGGAGCTGTTTTTT
.	TRBV7-8	15	TRBJ2-7	.	CASSLVGIGGYEQYF	TGTGCCAGCAGCTTAGTAGGGATCGGTGGCTACGAGCAGTACTTC
TRBD2	TRBV3-1/TRBV3-2	17	TRBJ2-1	.	CASSQDSGLAGYNEQFF	TGTGCCAGCAGCCAAGACTCGGGTCTAGCGGGATACAATGAGCAGTTCTTC
.	TRBV27	15	TRBJ1-1	.	CASSRTVQPNTEAFF	TGTGCCAGCAGCCGGACCGTTCAGCCGAACACTGAAGCTTTCTTT
.	TRBV7-9	15	TRBJ2-1	.	CASSSHFKGYNEQFF	TGTGCCAGCAGCTCCCACTTCAAAGGGTACAATGAGCAGTTCTTC
TRBD1	TRBV23-1	16	TRBJ2-1	.	CASSQWQGEYWNEQFF	TGCGCCAGCAGTCAATGGCAGGGGGAATATTGGAATGAGCAGTTCTTC
.	TRBV5-1	14	TRBJ2-5	once	CASSLGVNQETQYF	TGCGCCAGCAGCTTGGGCGTCAACCAAGAGACCCAGTACTTC
TRBD1	TRBV29-1	13	TRBJ2-7	once	CSAWTGLKNEQYF	TGCAGCGCCTGGACAGGGTTAAAGAACGAGCAGTACTTC
.	TRBV6-8	13	TRBJ1-5	.	CASSYSSNQPQHF	TGTGCCAGCAGTTACTCGTCCAATCAGCCCCAGCATTTT
.	TRBV6-6	12	TRBJ2-2	once	CASSYATGELFF	TGTGCCAGCAGTTACGCGACGGGGGAGCTGTTTTTT
.	TRBV5-6	14	TRBJ1-2	.	CASSLGQQVYGYTF	TGTGCCAGCAGCTTGGGACAGCAAGTCTATGGCTACACCTTC
.	TRBV6-1	12	TRBJ2-7	.	CASSENTWEQYF	TGTGCCAGCAGTGAAAACACCTGGGAGCAGTACTTC
.	TRBV7-9	12	TRBJ1-2	.	CASSSDSYGYTF	TGTGCCAGCAGCTCGGACAGCTATGGCTACACCTTC
.	TRBV30	13	TRBJ2-2	.	CAWKPGRSGELFF	TGTGCCTGGAAACCGGGAAGGAGCGGGGAGCTGTTTTTT
TRBD1	TRBV6-6	16	TRBJ1-5	.	CASSYSSGQANQPQHF	TGTGCCAGCAGTTACTCGAGTGGACAGGCTAATCAGCCCCAGCATTTT
.	TRBV2	14	TRBJ2-3	.	CASMKRTLTDTQYF	TGTGCCAGCATGAAGCGGACACTCACAGATACGCAGTATTTT
.	TRBV7-9	12	TRBJ1-2	.	CASSPTFGFHTF	TGTGCCAGCAGCCCAACCTTTGGGTTCCACACCTTC
.	TRBV5-4	12	TRBJ2-3	.	CASSLVTDTQYF	TGTGCCAGCAGCTTGGTCACAGATACGCAGTATTTT
.	TRBV5-1	16	TRBJ1-3	.	CASSLGGLNSGNTIYF	TGCGCCAGCAGCTTGGGTGGCCTGAACTCTGGAAACACCATATATTTT
TRBD2	TRBV6-5	14	TRBJ2-1	once	CASSYVGPAGWQFF	TGTGCCAGCAGTTACGTGGGACCAGCGGGGTGGCAGTTCTTC
.	TRBV19	14	TRBJ2-1	.	CASSPPWVANEQFF	TGTGCCAGTAGCCCCCCTTGGGTCGCCAATGAGCAGTTCTTC